Listed here are 5 T cell receptor beta chains from one sample, sequenced in a study of T cell clusters in autoimmune cytopenias. TRB was amplified from approximately 250 ng of peripheral blood genomic DNA per sample. Multiplex touch-down PCR amplified TRB using TRB-A and TRB-B pools in one tube. Each CDR3 protein gets one entry in TCRdb, which reprocessed the multiplex PCR reads and gives no DNA. The repertoire table contains thousands of distinct CDR3 sequences. The specimen sequenced was peripheral blood. The receptors derive from a human donor with an autoimmune cytopenia or autoimmune hepatitis (not recorded which).

The V call is TRBV4-2, the J call TRBJ1-2. CDR3 length: 13 amino acids. Germline-derived CDR1 and CDR2 are LGHNA and YNFKEQ. The CDR3 is CASSQTANYGYTF.

Considering frequency, this clonotype is medium-sized. This chain links TRBV13 with TRBJ2-7; absent DNA, TCRdb's TRBD1 call cannot be checked. There are 14 residues in the CDR3. Per the germline V gene, CDR1 is PRHDT and CDR2 is FYEKMQ (reference sequence). The CDR3 loop is CASSSRQDRYEQYF.

The chain has TRBV18 and TRBJ1-1. CDR1 is KGHSH, CDR2 LQKENI, per germline. CDR3 length: 15 residues. CDR3 protein: CASSLWAGYGTEAFF.

This clonotype ranks as medium-sized (0.01 to 0.1%) in terms of frequency. The chain is built from TRBV30 and TRBJ1-5; the TCRdb D gene call, TRBD1, has no DNA to confirm it. In germline, CDR1 is GTSNPN, CDR2 SVGIG (reference sequence). The CDR3 is 16 amino acids. CDR3 residues: CAWSPTGGGSNQPQHF.

The chain uses TRBV12-3 or TRBV12-4 and TRBJ1-5; checking the TCRdb D call of TRBD1 is not possible without DNA. This CDR3 spans 18 amino acids. CDR3 protein: CASSSRDRGGVRNQPQHF.